Each of the 21 T cell receptor beta chains below was sequenced from the same sample in a study of cytomegalovirus exposure and HLA in healthy donors. The study ran its PCR with 60 Vbeta and 13 Jbeta primers. Profiling relied on immunoSEQ multiplex PCR, and the TCRdb table lists in-frame clones only, not all of them. Of roughly 93,000 clones listed, under 85% are singletons. Sequencing was done on a sample of PBMCs. The receptor set was obtained from a young man in good health and CMV-seropositive.

In this sample, this clone turned up a few times. J is TRBJ2-1 and V is TRBV29-1; D may be TRBD1 (6 bases). The CDR3 contains 14 residues. CDR1 and CDR2 from the germline V gene are SQVTM and ANQGSEA. The V and J ends lost 7 bases and 5 bases respectively, with 18 bases between them. The CDR3 spells CSGERRAGDNEQFF. Here the CDR3 DNA reads TGCAGCGGGGAGCGCCGGGCAGGGGACAATGAGCAGTTCTTC.

This chain uses TRBV6-1 with TRBJ1-1, with 9 bases that match TRBD1. This CDR3 region has 17 residues. The J segment lost 0 bases and the V segment lost 2 bases, leaving 7 bases of the junction unmatched. Germline values: CDR1 MNHNS, CDR2 SASEGT. The CDR3 protein is CASSELVQGALNTEAFF. CDR3 nucleotides: TGTGCCAGCAGTGAATTAGTACAGGGGGCCTTGAACACTGAAGCTTTCTTT.

This clone was detected only once. The chain has TRBV5-1 and TRBJ2-5, with 7 nucleotides matching TRBD2. Germline V gene data show CDR1 as SGHRS and CDR2 as YFSETQ. The CDR3 is 13 residues long. V trimming: 2 bases; J trimming: 3 bases; junction bases outside the gene matches: 1. The CDR3 spells CASSFLAEETQYF. CDR3 sequence (DNA): TGCGCCAGCAGCTTTCTAGCGGAAGAGACCCAGTACTTC.

The chain has TRBV30 and TRBJ1-6, with TRBD1 identical over 10 bases. Germline CDR1 reads GTSNPN; CDR2 reads SVGIG (reference sequence). This CDR3 comprises 14 residues. V dropped 3 bases and J dropped 7; count of bases not matched to a gene: 3. CDR3 nucleotide sequence: TGTGCCTGGAGCATGGGACAGGGGAATTCACCCCTCCACTTT. Protein: CAWSMGQGNSPLHF.

This clone was found once. The chain joins TRBV19 to TRBJ1-2; 9 bases map to TRBD1. CDR1 is LNHDA and CDR2 is SQIVND in the germline V gene (reference sequence). The CDR3 consists of 14 residues. Trimming took 7 bases from V and 3 from J; bases not matched to a gene: 6. CDR3 in DNA: TGTGCCAGTACGGGGACAGGGCGGGACTATGGCTACACCTTC. Translating it yields CASTGTGRDYGYTF.

This clone has just one count. The chain is built from TRBV15 and TRBJ2-7; 8 positions agree with TRBD1. Germline V gene lookup returns CDR1 LNHNV and CDR2 YYDKDF (reference sequence). This CDR3 has 14 residues. The junction had 3 bases not matched to a gene; V was cut back by 5 bases and J by 0 bases. The CDR3 sequence is CATSVGQGSYEQYF. Written as DNA, the CDR3 is TGTGCCACCAGCGTTGGACAGGGCTCCTACGAGCAGTACTTC.

The rearrangement uses TRBV5-1 and TRBJ2-5, with 7 bases identical to TRBD1. Trimming at V came to 5 bases and at J to 7 bases, leaving 5 bases not matched to a gene. Germline CDR1 and CDR2: SGHRS and YFSETQ. The CDR3 has 12 amino acids. The CDR3: CASRRDSGTQYF. The DNA for the CDR3 is TGCGCCAGCAGACGGGACAGCGGGACCCAGTACTTC.

This clone is deemed large. This rearrangement joins TRBV4-1 to TRBJ2-7; TRBD2 matches at 8 bases. J was trimmed by 2 bases and V by 2 bases; bases with no gene match: 5. CDR3 size: 15 residues. Germline V gene sequence: CDR1 MGHRA, CDR2 YSYEKL. DNA of the CDR3: TGCGCCAGCAGCCAACAGGGCGGGGGGACCTACGAGCAGTACTTC. This codes for CASSQQGGGTYEQYF.

The chain combines TRBV6-5 with TRBJ2-7; 7 nucleotides line up with TRBD1. Germline values: CDR1 MNHEY, CDR2 SVGAGI. Losses at the gene ends were 10 bases for V and 6 bases for J; bases not matched to a gene: 12. This CDR3 has 13 residues. CDR3 amino acids: CATSPDRAVEQYF. The CDR3 region has the DNA TGTGCCACCTCCCCCGACAGGGCAGTCGAGCAGTACTTC.

This clone was recorded once. The rearrangement uses TRBV6-4 and TRBJ1-6; perhaps TRBD1 as D (6 bases). V was trimmed by 6 bases and J by 8 bases, leaving 17 bases between them. The length of the CDR3 is 15 residues. Germline V lookup: CDR1 MRHNA, CDR2 SNTAGT. This chain's CDR3 is CASSEQGGRHSPLHF. The CDR3 DNA sequence: TGTGCCAGCAGCGAACAGGGTGGTAGGCATTCACCCCTCCACTTT.

The V call is TRBV30, the J call TRBJ1-2; possible D gene TRBD1, 5 bases. V was clipped by 5 bases and J by 4 bases, with 17 bases between them. The CDR3 length is 14 residues. Looked up from germline, CDR1 is GTSNPN and CDR2 is SVGIG (reference sequence). The CDR3 bases are TGTGCCTGGTTCGGGGTGGGGGAGGGCTATGGCTACACCTTC. It yields the protein CAWFGVGEGYGYTF.

This clone was seen more than once but under ten times. The V call is TRBV19, the J call TRBJ1-2, with a possible D match to TRBD1 (5 bases). The ends were cut back, 7 bases at V and 7 bases at J, with 13 bases in the middle. Germline CDR1 LNHDA, CDR2 SQIVND (reference sequence). The CDR3 covers 12 residues. CDR3 bases: TGTGCCAGTACCCCCCGGGGGGGTGGCTACACCTTC. Amino acids: CASTPRGGGYTF.

This clone came up a few times. The V and J genes are TRBV7-8 and TRBJ1-5, with D unresolved. Trimming removed 2 bases at V and 3 bases at J, with 8 bases between. Looked up from germline, CDR1 is SGHVS and CDR2 is FQNEAQ. This CDR3 contains 14 residues. The CDR3 nucleotides read TGTGCCAGCAGCTTAACTCTAGACAATCAGCCCCAGCATTTT. As protein: CASSLTLDNQPQHF.

The V and J genes are TRBV28 and TRBJ1-5, with D possibly TRBD1 on 5 matching bases. The CDR3 extends over 12 amino acids. The germline CDR1 and CDR2 sequences are MDHEN and SYDVKM. Trimming shortened V by 7 bases and J by 7 bases, and 11 bases separated the two germline ends. The CDR3 nucleotides read TGTGCCAGCACCCTGGGGGGACAGCCCCAGCATTTT. Its protein product is CASTLGGQPQHF.

V gene TRBV7-9 combines with J gene TRBJ2-3, with 10 bases aligning to TRBD2. CDR1 SEHNR and CDR2 FQNEAQ come from the germline V gene (reference sequence). The CDR3 is made up of 16 amino acids. V gave up 5 bases and J gave up 0 bases; unmatched junction bases: 5. The CDR3 region has the DNA TGTGCCAGCAGCCCGACTAGCGGGTCTAGCACAGATACGCAGTATTTT. Translation: CASSPTSGSSTDTQYF.

The rearrangement links TRBV10-2 to TRBJ1-5; D remains ambiguous. Deletions cut 7 bases from V and 4 bases from J, with 11 bases between. The CDR3 has 13 residues. Germline CDR1 reads WSHSY; CDR2 reads SAAADI. The CDR3 bases are TGCGCCAGCAAAGGGAGGGAAAATCAGCCCCAGCATTTT. Amino acid sequence: CASKGRENQPQHF.

V usage is TRBV30 and J usage is TRBJ2-7, with TRBD1 matching 8 bases. Germline trimming cut 5 bases from V and 5 bases from J; bases unmatched to any gene: 11. The CDR3 consists of 14 residues. Germline V gene data show CDR1 as GTSNPN and CDR2 as SVGIG (reference sequence). The CDR3 bases are TGTGCCTGGGAAAGGACAGGGCTAACGGACGAGCAGTACTTC. Its protein product is CAWERTGLTDEQYF. The full variable domain, its missing parts supplied by reference TRBV30 and TRBJ2-7, is SQTIHQWPATLVQPVGSPLSLECTVEGTSNPNLYWYRQAAGRGLQLLFYSVGIGQISSEVPQNLSASRPQDRQFILSSKKLLLSDSGFYLCAWERTGLTDEQYFGPGTRLTVT.

This clone has just a few counts. DNA for the CDR3: TGTGCCAGCCACTCCCCGACAGGGGAGGGAGAGCAGTACTTC. Protein sequence: CASHSPTGEGEQYF. The rearrangement uses TRBV7-6 and TRBJ2-7, with D perhaps matching TRBD1 (8 bases). Trimming removed 8 bases from V and 7 bases from J, with 21 bases in between. The germline gives CDR1 SGHVS, CDR2 FNYEAQ. This CDR3 region has 14 residues.

This clone was recorded once. CDR3 sequence reads: CASRGGPGELFF. As DNA, the CDR3 is TGTGCCAGCAGGGGGGGGCCCGGGGAGCTGTTTTTT. V and J are TRBV6-5 and TRBJ2-2; D is perhaps TRBD2 (7 bases). The CDR3 has 12 amino acids. Trimming took off 6 bases at V and 6 bases at J, with 8 bases between the two ends. CDR1 MNHEY and CDR2 SVGAGI come from the germline V gene.

The genes are TRBV6-6 and TRBJ2-7; D perhaps matches TRBD1 (5 bases). Germline CDR1 reads MNHNY; CDR2 reads SVGAGI (reference sequence). Trimming shortened V by 4 bases and J by 6 bases, and 16 bases separated the two germline ends. There are 14 residues in the CDR3. The CDR3 here is CASSSGQVVGEQYF. CDR3 in DNA: TGTGCCAGCAGTTCAGGGCAGGTCGTGGGCGAGCAGTACTTC.

The chain combines TRBV25-1 with TRBJ2-2, with 9 bases matching TRBD1. CDR3 length equals 14 residues. J was trimmed by 6 bases and V by 6 bases; bases with no gene match: 5. Germline V gene lookup returns CDR1 MGHDK and CDR2 SYGVNS. The CDR3 nucleotides are TGTGCCAGCAGGGGGGGACAGGGATCCGGGGAGCTGTTTTTT. Translation gives CASRGGQGSGELFF. Full variable domain (outside the CDR3, taken from reference TRBV25-1 and TRBJ2-2): EADIYQTPRYLVIGTGKKITLECSQTMGHDKMYWYQQDPGMELHLIHYSYGVNSTEKGDLSSESTVSRIRTEHFPLTLESARPSHTSQYLCASRGGQGSGELFFGEGSRLTVL.